One T cell receptor (beta chain) is described in this entry. J lost 5 bases, V lost 1 base, and 10 bases had no gene match. The CDR3 covers 17 residues. CDR1 is SGHRS and CDR2 is YFSETQ in the germline V gene. The entry originates in a study of T-cell reconstitution after alpha-beta-depleted transplantation in children. Unique molecular identifiers were incorporated during preparation of the TCRbeta library. TCRdb processed the PCR reads anew with MiXCR; each CDR3 protein has one entry. Of approximately 400,000 distinct CDR3 sequences detected, 9.5% to 13% appear once; the ten largest clones hold roughly 6%.

The TCR comes from a human donor who donated a stem cell graft to a child with acute myeloid leukemia. The V call is TRBV5-1, the J call TRBJ2-1; 9 positions agree with TRBD2. Sequences were derived from PBMCs from the stem cell graft donor, sampled from the stem cell graft. CDR3 in amino acids: CASSLSRGRASNNEQFF. The DNA for the CDR3 is TGCGCCAGCAGCTTGTCCCGCGGGAGGGCCTCGAACAATGAGCAGTTCTTC.